What follows is one T cell receptor beta chain and its context. The V and J ends lost 2 bases and 2 bases respectively, with 14 bases between them. Germline V CDR1 and CDR2: SGHVS, FNYEAQ. CDR3 length equals 16 residues. These data belong to a study of blood T cell repertoires in COVID-19. Study summary: Acute and convalescent COVID-19 specimens originated in the United States, Italy and Spain. T cells, B-cell-depleted T cells, or PBMCs provided the cDNA or gDNA that served as material.

This table comes from immunoSEQ multiplex PCR, and its TCRdb copy is limited to in-frame clones, with some not included. The data contain about 110,000 clones, 85% of them singletons. The TCR originated in a man aged 50 to 59 with acute or convalescent COVID-19. The sample was peripheral blood. The chain couples TRBV7-6 to TRBJ2-3, with D hard to call. Here the CDR3 DNA reads TGTGCCAGCAGCTTACAACCGATGCGGAACACAGATACGCAGTATTTT. Translation gives CASSLQPMRNTDTQYF.